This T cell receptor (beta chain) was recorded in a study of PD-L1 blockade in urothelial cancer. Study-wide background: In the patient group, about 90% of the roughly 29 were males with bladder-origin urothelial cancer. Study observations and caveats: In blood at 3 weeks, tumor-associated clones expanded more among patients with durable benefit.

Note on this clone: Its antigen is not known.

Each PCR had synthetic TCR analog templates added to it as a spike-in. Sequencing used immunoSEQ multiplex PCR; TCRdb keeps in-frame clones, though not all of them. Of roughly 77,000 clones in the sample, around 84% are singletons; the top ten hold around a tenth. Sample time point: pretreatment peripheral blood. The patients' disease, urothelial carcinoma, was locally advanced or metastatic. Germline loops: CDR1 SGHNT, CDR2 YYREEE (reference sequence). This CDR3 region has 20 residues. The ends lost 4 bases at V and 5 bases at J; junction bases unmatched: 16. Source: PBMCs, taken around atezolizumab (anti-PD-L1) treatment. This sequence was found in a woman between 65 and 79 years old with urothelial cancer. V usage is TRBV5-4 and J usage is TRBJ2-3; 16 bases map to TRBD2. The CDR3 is CASSPVPGTSGGAGLDTQYF. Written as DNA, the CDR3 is TGTGCCAGCAGCCCGGTACCCGGGACTAGCGGGGGGGCAGGTTTAGATACGCAGTATTTT. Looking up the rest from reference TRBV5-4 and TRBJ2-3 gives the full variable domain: ETGVTQSPTHLIKTRGQQVTLRCSSQSGHNTVSWYQQALGQGPQFIFQYYREEENGRGNFPPRFSGLQFPNYSSELNVNALELDDSALYLCASSPVPGTSGGAGLDTQYFGPGTRLTVL.